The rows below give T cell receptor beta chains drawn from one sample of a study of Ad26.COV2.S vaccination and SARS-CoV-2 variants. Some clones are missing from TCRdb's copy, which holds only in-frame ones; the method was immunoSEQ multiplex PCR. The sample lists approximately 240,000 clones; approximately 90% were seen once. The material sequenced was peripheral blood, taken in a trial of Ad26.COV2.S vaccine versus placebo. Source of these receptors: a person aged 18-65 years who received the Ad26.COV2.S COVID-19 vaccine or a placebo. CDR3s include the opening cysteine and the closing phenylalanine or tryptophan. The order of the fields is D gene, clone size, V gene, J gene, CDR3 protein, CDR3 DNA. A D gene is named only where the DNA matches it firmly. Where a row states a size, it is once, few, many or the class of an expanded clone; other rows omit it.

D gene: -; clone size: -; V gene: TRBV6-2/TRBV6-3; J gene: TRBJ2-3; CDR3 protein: CASSYDPRGTDTQYF; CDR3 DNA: TGTGCCAGCAGTTATGACCCTAGGGGCACAGATACGCAGTATTTT
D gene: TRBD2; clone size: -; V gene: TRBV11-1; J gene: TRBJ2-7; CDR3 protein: CASSLEGGNLYEQYF; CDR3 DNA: TGTGCCAGCAGCTTAGAGGGAGGGAATCTCTACGAGCAGTACTTC
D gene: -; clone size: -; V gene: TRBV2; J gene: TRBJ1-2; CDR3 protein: CASSEISGYTF; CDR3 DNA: TGTGCCAGCAGTGAAATATCTGGCTACACCTTC
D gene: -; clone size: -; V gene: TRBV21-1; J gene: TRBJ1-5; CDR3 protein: CASSPGRDGTWVMGNQPQHF; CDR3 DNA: TGTGCCAGCAGCCCGGGGAGGGATGGGACGTGGGTGATGGGAAATCAGCCCCAGCATTTT
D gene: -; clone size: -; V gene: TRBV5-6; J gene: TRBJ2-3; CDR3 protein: CASSLGYTGNTQYF; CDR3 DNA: TGTGCCAGCAGCTTGGGGTATACGGGAAATACGCAGTATTTT
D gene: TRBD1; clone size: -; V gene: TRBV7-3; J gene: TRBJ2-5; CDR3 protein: CASSLSGTGGSPRETQYF; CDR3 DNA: TGTGCCAGCAGTCTTTCCGGGACAGGGGGCTCGCCGAGAGAGACCCAGTACTTC
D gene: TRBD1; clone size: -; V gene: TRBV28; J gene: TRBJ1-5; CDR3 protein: CASSLKATRGFLQPQHF; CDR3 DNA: TGTGCCAGCAGTTTGAAAGCGACCAGGGGGTTTCTTCAGCCCCAGCATTTT
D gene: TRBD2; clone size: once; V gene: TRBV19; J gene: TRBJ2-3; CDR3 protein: CASSMVGLAGEITDTQYF; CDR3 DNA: TGTGCCAGTAGTATGGTTGGGCTAGCGGGGGAGATAACAGATACGCAGTATTTT
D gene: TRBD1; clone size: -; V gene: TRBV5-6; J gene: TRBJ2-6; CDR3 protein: CASSQEGRGNGANVLTF; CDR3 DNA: TGTGCCAGCAGCCAAGAGGGCAGGGGGAATGGGGCCAACGTCCTGACTTTC
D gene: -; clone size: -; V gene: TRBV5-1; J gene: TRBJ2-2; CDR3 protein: CASSSGVTGELFF; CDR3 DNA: TGCGCCAGCAGCTCAGGGGTGACCGGGGAGCTGTTTTTT
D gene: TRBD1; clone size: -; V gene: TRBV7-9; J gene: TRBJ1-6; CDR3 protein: CASSSLDRGGSPLHF; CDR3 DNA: TGTGCCAGCAGCTCGCTGGACAGGGGCGGCTCACCCCTCCACTTT
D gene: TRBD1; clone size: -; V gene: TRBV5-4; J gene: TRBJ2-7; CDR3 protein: CASSLPPGTANYEQYF; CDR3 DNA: TGTGCCAGCAGCTTGCCCCCAGGGACAGCTAACTACGAGCAGTACTTC
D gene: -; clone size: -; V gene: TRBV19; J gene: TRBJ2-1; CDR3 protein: CASTLGGPYYNEQFF; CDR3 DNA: TGTGCCAGTACCCTTGGCGGGCCGTACTACAATGAGCAGTTCTTC
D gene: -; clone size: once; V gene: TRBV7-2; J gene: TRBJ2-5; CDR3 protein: CASRTESGLVETQYF; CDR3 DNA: TGTGCCAGCAGAACCGAATCGGGACTCGTAGAGACCCAGTACTTC
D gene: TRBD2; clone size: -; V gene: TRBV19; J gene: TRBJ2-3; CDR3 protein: CASSTGLASDTQYF; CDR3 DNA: TGTGCCAGTAGTACAGGACTAGCTAGCGATACGCAGTATTTT
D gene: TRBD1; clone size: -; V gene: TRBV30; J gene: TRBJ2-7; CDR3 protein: CAWSNWDRGNEQYF; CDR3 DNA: TGTGCCTGGAGTAACTGGGACAGGGGCAACGAGCAGTACTTC
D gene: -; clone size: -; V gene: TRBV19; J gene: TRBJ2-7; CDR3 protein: CASSFFGAEQYF; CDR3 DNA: TGTGCCAGTAGTTTTTTCGGGGCCGAGCAGTACTTC
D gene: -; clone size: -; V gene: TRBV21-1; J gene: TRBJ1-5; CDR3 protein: CASSKAGDQPQHF; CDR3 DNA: TGTGCCAGCAGCAAAGCGGGGGATCAGCCCCAGCATTTT
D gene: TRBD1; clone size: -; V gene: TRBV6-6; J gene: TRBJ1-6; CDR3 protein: CASSSTSDRYNSPLHF; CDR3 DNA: TGTGCCAGCAGCTCCACATCGGACAGGTATAATTCACCCCTCCACTTT
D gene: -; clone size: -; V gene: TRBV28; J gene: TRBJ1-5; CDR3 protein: CASSLPAGRSNQPQHF; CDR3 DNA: TGTGCCAGCAGTTTGCCCGCCGGGAGGAGCAATCAGCCCCAGCATTTT
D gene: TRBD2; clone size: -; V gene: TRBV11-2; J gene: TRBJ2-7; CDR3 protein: CASSSYIRLAGASYEQYF; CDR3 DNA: TGTGCCAGCAGCTCCTACATACGACTAGCGGGAGCTTCCTACGAGCAGTACTTC
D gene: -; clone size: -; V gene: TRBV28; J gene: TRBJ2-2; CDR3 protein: CASGTFNTGELFF; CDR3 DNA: TGTGCCAGCGGGACGTTTAACACCGGGGAGCTGTTTTTT
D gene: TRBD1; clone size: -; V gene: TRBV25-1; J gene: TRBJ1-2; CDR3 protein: CASSPRDSYYGYTF; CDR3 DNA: TGTGCCAGCAGTCCCCGGGACAGCTACTATGGCTACACCTTC
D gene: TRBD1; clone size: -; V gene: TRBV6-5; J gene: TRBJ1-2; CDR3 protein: CASSLSGQGGGYTF; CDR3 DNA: TGTGCCAGCAGCCTCAGCGGACAGGGCGGCGGCTACACCTTC
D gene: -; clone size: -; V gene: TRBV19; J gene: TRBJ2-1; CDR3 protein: CASSIGSWEQFF; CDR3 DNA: TGTGCCAGTAGTATAGGGTCGTGGGAGCAGTTCTTC
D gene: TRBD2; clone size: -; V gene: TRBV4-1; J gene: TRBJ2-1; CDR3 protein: CASSQELAGVYEQFF; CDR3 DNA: TGCGCCAGCAGCCAAGAACTAGCGGGAGTGTATGAGCAGTTCTTC
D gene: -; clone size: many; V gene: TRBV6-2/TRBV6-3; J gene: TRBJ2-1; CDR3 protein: CASSYRQEYNEQFF; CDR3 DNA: TGTGCCAGCAGTTACCGACAGGAGTACAATGAGCAGTTCTTC
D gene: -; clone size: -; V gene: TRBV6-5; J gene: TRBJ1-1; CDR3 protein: CASSYGTQNTEAFF; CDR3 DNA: TGTGCCAGCAGTTACGGGACACAGAACACTGAAGCTTTCTTT
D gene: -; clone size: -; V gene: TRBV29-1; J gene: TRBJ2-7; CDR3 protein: CSVVGSEGTLSYEQYF; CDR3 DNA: TGCAGCGTTGTAGGGTCCGAGGGGACACTCTCCTACGAGCAGTACTTC
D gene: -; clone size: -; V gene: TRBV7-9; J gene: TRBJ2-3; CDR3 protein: CASSLARPPADTQYF; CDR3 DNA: TGTGCCAGCAGCTTAGCGCGGCCCCCCGCAGATACGCAGTATTTT
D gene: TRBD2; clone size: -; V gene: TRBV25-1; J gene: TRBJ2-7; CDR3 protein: CASSGGRGSTYEQYF; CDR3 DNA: TGTGCCAGCAGTGGGGGGAGGGGATCAACCTACGAGCAGTACTTC
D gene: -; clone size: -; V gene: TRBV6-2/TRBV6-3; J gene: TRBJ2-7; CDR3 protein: CASSYLQHSYYEQYF; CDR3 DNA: TGTGCCAGCAGTTACCTGCAGCATAGTTACTACGAGCAGTACTTC
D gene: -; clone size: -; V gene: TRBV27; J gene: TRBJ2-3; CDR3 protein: CASSKGTGTSTDTQYF; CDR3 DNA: TGTGCCAGCAGTAAAGGGACTGGGACTAGCACAGATACGCAGTATTTT
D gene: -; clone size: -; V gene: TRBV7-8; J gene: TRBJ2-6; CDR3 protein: CASSFSVPGWQSGANVLTF; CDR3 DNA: -
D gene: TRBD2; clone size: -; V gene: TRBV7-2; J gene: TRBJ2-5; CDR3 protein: CASRRSGGAGVETQYF; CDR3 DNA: TGTGCCAGCCGACGTTCCGGGGGGGCCGGAGTGGAGACCCAGTACTTC
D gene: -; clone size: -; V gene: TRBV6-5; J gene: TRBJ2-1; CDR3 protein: CASSSRPSYNEQFF; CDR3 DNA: TGTGCCAGCAGTTCCCGACCCTCCTACAATGAGCAGTTCTTC
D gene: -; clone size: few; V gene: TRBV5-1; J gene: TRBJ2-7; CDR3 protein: CASSLGGGAAYEQYF; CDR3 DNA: TGCGCCAGCAGCTTGGGTGGGGGCGCAGCCTACGAGCAGTACTTC
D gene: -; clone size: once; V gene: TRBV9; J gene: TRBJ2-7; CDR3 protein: CASSVDPGEPYEQYF; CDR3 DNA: TGTGCCAGCAGCGTAGATCCGGGGGAGCCCTACGAGCAGTACTTC
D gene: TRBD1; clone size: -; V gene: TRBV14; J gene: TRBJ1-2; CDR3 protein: CASSAHRGLSYGYTF; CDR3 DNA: TGTGCCAGCAGCGCTCACAGGGGGCTAAGCTATGGCTACACCTTC
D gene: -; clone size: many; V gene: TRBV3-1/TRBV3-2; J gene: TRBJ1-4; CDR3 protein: CASSQDVGTGLRNEKLFF; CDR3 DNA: TGTGCCAGCAGCCAAGACGTGGGAACAGGGTTGAGAAATGAAAAACTGTTTTTT
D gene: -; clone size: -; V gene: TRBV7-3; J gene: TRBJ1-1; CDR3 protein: CASSLIGGTEAFF; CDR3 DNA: TGTGCCAGCAGCTTAATCGGGGGCACTGAAGCTTTCTTT
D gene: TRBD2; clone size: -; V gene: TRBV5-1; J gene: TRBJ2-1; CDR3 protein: CASSLGSSGRVDEQFF; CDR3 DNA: TGCGCCAGCAGCTTGGGGTCTAGCGGGAGGGTGGATGAGCAGTTCTTC
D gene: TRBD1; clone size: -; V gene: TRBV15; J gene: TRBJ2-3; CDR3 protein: CATSRGGQGTTDTQYF; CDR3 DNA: TGTGCCACCAGCAGAGGGGGACAGGGGACTACAGATACGCAGTATTTT
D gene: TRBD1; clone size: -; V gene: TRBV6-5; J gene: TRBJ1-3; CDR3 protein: CASSYEGQVGNTIYF; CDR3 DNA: TGTGCCAGCAGTTACGAGGGACAGGTTGGAAACACCATATATTTT
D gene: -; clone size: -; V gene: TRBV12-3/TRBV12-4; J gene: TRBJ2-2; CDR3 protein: CASSLRETGELFF; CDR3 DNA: TGTGCCAGCAGTTTGAGGGAGACCGGGGAGCTGTTTTTT
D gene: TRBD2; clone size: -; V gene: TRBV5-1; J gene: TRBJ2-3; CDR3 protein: CASSLGLAGTDTQYF; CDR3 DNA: TGCGCCAGCAGCCTGGGACTAGCGGGCACAGATACGCAGTATTTT
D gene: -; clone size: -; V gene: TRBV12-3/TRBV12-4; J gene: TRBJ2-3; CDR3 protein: CASSFIWADTQYF; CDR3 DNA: TGTGCCAGCAGTTTTATCTGGGCAGATACGCAGTATTTT
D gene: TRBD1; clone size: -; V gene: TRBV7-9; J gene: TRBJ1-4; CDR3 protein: CASSPTGDVANEKLFF; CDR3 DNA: TGTGCCAGCAGCCCGACAGGGGATGTGGCTAATGAAAAACTGTTTTTT
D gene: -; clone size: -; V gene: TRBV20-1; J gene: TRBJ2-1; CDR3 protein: CSASRQDSYNEQFF; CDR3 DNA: TGCAGTGCTAGTCGTCAGGACTCCTACAATGAGCAGTTCTTC
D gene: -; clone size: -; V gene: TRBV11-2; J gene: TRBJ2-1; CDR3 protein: CASSPRGGGTNEQFF; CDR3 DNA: TGTGCCAGCAGCCCTAGGGGTGGTGGTACCAATGAGCAGTTCTTC
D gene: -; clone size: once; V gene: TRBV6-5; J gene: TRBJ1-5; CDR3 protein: CASSRTVNSNQPQHF; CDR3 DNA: TGTGCCAGCAGTCGGACAGTAAATAGCAATCAGCCCCAGCATTTT
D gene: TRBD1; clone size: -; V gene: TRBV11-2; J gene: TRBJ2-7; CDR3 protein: CASSSYRDRVAYEQYF; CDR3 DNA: TGTGCCAGCAGCTCGTACCGGGACAGGGTTGCCTACGAGCAGTACTTC
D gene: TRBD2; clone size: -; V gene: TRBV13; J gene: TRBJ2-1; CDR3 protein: CASSSYRGLGDDEQFF; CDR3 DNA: TGTGCCAGCAGCTCCTACCGGGGACTAGGGGACGATGAGCAGTTCTTC
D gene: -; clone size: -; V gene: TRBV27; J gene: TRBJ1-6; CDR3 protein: CASSPSLALNSPLHF; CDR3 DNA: TGTGCCAGCAGCCCTAGTTTAGCCCTAAATTCACCCCTCCACTTT